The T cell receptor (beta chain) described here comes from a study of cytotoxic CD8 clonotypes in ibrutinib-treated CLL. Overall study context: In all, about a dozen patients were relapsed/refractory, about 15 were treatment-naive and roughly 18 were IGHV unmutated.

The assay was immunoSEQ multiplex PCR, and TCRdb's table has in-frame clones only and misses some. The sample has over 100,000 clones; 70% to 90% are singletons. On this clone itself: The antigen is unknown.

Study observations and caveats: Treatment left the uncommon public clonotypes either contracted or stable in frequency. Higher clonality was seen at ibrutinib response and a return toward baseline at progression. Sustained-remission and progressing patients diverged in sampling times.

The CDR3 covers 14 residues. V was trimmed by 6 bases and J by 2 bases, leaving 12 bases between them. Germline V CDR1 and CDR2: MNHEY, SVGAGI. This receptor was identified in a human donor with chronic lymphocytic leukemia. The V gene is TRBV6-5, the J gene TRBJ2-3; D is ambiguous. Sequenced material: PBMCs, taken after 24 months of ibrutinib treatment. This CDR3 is CASSQVTATDTQYF. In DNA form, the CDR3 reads TGTGCCAGCAGCCAAGTTACAGCCACAGATACGCAGTATTTT.